The present T cell receptor (beta chain) was sequenced within a study of T cells after yellow fever vaccination. Study context: Preparing low-cell-number fractions relied on SMART-Seq v4 Ultra Low Input.

Germline V lookup: CDR1 MNHEY, CDR2 SVGEGT. Germline trimming cut 2 bases from V and 0 bases from J; bases unmatched to any gene: 8. The CDR3 length is 17 residues. TCRdb re-analysed the 5' RACE reads in MiXCR, keeping a single row per CDR3 protein. The repertoire has some 560,000 distinct CDR3 sequences, 17% of them found once; the top ten carry approximately 15%. The sequencing here drew on PBMCs, taken 4 to 5 days after the first yellow fever vaccination. The chain recombines TRBV6-2 or TRBV6-3 with TRBJ2-3; 7 bases map to TRBD2. The sequence derives from a man between 18 and 35 years old who received the YFV17D yellow fever vaccine. CDR3 loop: CASSYPLLAVSTDTQYF. CDR3 bases: TGTGCCAGCAGTTACCCCCTCCTAGCGGTGAGCACAGATACGCAGTATTTT.